This record looks at one T cell receptor (beta chain) sequence and its context. Its antigen is currently not known. One base away there is no much larger clone; base qualities are not given. The library was generated by 5' RACE. Sequenced on an Illumina HiSeq 2500. A second PCR of roughly 7 to 12 cycles was run with a J-beta primer mix and a sample-barcoded 5' primer. Each TCR beta cDNA molecule received a unique molecular identifier from a template-switch 5' adaptor carrying 12 random nucleotides. Each sample yielded at least 3 million CDR3-containing paired-end reads. First-strand cDNA synthesis was performed from all RNA using the Mint cDNA synthesis kit, with priming by a TRBC-specific oligonucleotide. Following uracil-DNA glycosylase treatment, a first 18-cycle PCR with universal primers M1SS and BC2_uni_R was performed on all cDNA. As for the original processing: For normalization, 1 million high-quality reads, each with a distinct molecular identifier, were randomly selected from each sample. Instead of being binned into consensus sequences, reads with shared molecular identifiers were discarded. CDR3 identification, clonotype clustering and error correction used MiTCR with a Q25 quality threshold and the strictest error-elimination algorithm. A nonparametric unseen species model with Euler transformation was used to estimate lower-bound total TCR beta diversity. TCRdb ran its own pipeline on the public reads, namely fastp trimming at Q25 and MiXCR clone calling, and kept in-frame beta chains. Every CDR3 protein is listed once, alongside the most common genes and DNA of its rows. These V and J calls originate from TCRdb's pipeline instead of the authors' own analysis. For this sample the table gives about 1.5 million distinct CDR3 sequences, of which 42% were detected only once. The ten largest clones take up just over 4% of the sample.

This sample was taken from a study of blood T cells in healthy people across ages (dated by TCRdb to about 2015). Notes on the research overall: In model experiments, template switching captured roughly one uniquely barcoded TCR beta cDNA molecule for every two T cells. Age-related changes in TCR beta repertoire diversity were measured in the study by deep sequencing normalized with unique cDNA molecular identifiers. Four age groups were formed from the donors: young (average about 15 years), middle-aged (around 41), aged (roughly 59) and long-lived (less than 85). To avoid experimental bias, donors of different ages were spread randomly across the sequencing lanes. Using the same blood draw, the study looked at two additional independent replicas of 1 million unique cDNA reads for two donors, one aged 18 to 30 and the other aged 80 or older.

The roughly 37 donors, aged about 6 to 95 years, were systemically healthy Caucasian individuals from Russia. Each donor gave ten milliliters of peripheral blood, collected into EDTA-treated Vacutainer tubes. PBMCs were isolated by Ficoll-Paque density-gradient centrifugation, with at least 6 million obtained per sample. Total RNA was extracted from PBMCs with Trizol reagent, with at least 5.5 micrograms obtained per sample. The percentages of naive CD45RAhigh/CD27high T cells were determined by flow cytometry on a PBMC aliquot from every donor. The germline V gene provides CDR1 MDHEN and CDR2 SYDVKM. There are 14 amino acids in the CDR3, from cysteine to phenylalanine inclusive. Only the CDR3 DNA is retained, 42 bases long and in frame from the first base. Unmatched junction bases come to 7, with V trimmed by 3 bases and J by 8 bases. The paper's findings and limits, for the study overall: Compared with the aged group, the long-lived group had more naive CD4+ T cells, fewer expanded clones and increased TCR diversity, suggesting age selection. The percentage of naive T cells measured by flow cytometry correlated strongly with observed TCR beta diversity. Conclusive comparison of naive and antigen-experienced compartments was prevented by the profiling of bulk unsorted PBMCs. Estimates of total diversity from one million sequenced T cells were regarded as lower bounds and underestimates. Because donor CMV infection status was unknown, age-related changes in expanded clonotypes were potentially confounded. Observed TCR beta diversity per million T cells fell roughly linearly with age, and a significant reduction was already apparent by age around 40.

Material: blood. The source of this sequence is a woman between 18 and 29 years old in good health. The sequence joins TRBV28 to TRBJ2-3, with 8 bases aligning to TRBD1. The DNA sequence is TGTGCCAGCAGTTTGCGACAGGGGAAGAGTACGCAGTATTTT. Its amino acids are CASSLRQGKSTQYF.